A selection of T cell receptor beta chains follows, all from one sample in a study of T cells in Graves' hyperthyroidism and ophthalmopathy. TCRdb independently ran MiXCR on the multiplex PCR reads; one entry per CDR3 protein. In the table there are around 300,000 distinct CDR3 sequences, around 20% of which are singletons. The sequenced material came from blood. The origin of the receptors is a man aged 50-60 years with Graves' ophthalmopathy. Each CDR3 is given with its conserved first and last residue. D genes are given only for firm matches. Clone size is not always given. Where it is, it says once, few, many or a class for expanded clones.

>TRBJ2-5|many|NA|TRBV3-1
TGTGCCAGCAGCCAAGAAGGAAAGACCCAGTACTTC
CASSQEGKTQYF
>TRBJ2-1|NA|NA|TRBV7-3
TGTGCCAGCAGCTTAAAGGGGGGGACGGGTGAGCAGTTCTTC
CASSLKGGTGEQFF
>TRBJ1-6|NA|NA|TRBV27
TGTGCCAGCAGTTTTATGCAAAGCTCCTATAATTCACCCCTCCACTTT
CASSFMQSSYNSPLHF
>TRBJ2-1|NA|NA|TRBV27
TGTGCCAGCAGACCCCCCAGGGCGGCGCGGGATGAGCAGTTCTTC
CASRPPRAARDEQFF
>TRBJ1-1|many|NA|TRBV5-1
TGCGCCAGCAGCTTGGGGGGAAGCACTGAAGCTTTCTTT
CASSLGGSTEAFF
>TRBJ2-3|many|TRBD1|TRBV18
TGTGCCAGCTCACCAGGGACAGGGGATACGCAGTATTTT
CASSPGTGDTQYF
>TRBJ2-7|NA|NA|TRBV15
TGTGCCGCCAGCAGAGAGGGCGGAGTATCCTACGAGCAGTACTTC
CAASREGGVSYEQYF
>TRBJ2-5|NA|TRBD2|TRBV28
TGTGCCAGCAGGGGGACTAGCAAGTTCCAAGAGACCCAGTACTTC
CASRGTSKFQETQYF
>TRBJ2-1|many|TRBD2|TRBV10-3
TGTGCCATCAGTCCCCTAGCGGGAGATGATGAGCAGTTCTTC
CAISPLAGDDEQFF
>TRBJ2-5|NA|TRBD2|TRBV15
TGTGCCACCAGCAGAGATTTAGGGAGGGCCTATCAAGAGACCCAGTACTTC
CATSRDLGRAYQETQYF
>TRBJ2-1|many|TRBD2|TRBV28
TGTGCCAGCAGCCCTAGCGGGACCAGCTCCTACAATGAGCAGTTCTTC
CASSPSGTSSYNEQFF
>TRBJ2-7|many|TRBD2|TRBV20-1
TGCAGTGCTAGAATTCTCGGGCTAGCGGGGAGGGGGGAGCAGTACTTC
CSARILGLAGRGEQYF
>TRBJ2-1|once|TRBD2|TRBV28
TGTGCCAGCAGTTCGCACTCGGGACTAGCGGGAGGGCGGAGCTCCTACAATGAGCAGTTCTTC
CASSSHSGLAGGRSSYNEQFF
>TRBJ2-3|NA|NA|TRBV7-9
TGTGCCAGCAGTAAAGGGTTGACCAACCCTGACACAGATACGCAGTATTTT
CASSKGLTNPDTDTQYF
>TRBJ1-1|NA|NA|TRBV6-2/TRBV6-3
TGTGCCAGCAGCCCACAGGTTCTGAGCACTGAAGCTTTCTTT
CASSPQVLSTEAFF
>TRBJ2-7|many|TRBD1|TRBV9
TGTGCCAGCAGCGCCGAGGGGGCGCCCTACGAGCAGTACTTC
CASSAEGAPYEQYF
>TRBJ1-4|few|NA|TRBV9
TGTGCCAGCAGCGTAGATGCCAGGCAGGGGAATGAAAAACTGTTTTTT
CASSVDARQGNEKLFF
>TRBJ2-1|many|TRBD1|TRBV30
TGTGCCTGGAGTCGAGGACAGGTCTACAATGAGCAGTTCTTC
CAWSRGQVYNEQFF
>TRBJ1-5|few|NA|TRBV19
TGTGCCAGTAGCCCTCAGGGTGATCAGCCCCAGCATTTT
CASSPQGDQPQHF
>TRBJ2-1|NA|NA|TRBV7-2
TGTGCCAGCAGCTTAACACCCTCCTACAATGAGCAGTTCTTC
CASSLTPSYNEQFF
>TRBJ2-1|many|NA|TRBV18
TGTGCCAGCTCACCAGGGGTCCGGGATTATTATGAGCAGTTCTTC
CASSPGVRDYYEQFF
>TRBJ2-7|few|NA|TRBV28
TGTGCCAGCAGTTTCCGGTGGGGAGGCGGCTACGAGCAGTACTTC
CASSFRWGGGYEQYF
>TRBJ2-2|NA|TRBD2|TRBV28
TGTGCCAGCCGGACCGGGACTAGCGAGAGTTGGTTCGCCGGGGAGCTGTTTTTT
CASRTGTSESWFAGELFF
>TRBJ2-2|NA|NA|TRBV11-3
TGTGCCAGCAGCTTTGGACGGACCACCGGGGAGCTGTTTTTT
CASSFGRTTGELFF
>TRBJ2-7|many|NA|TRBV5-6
TGTGCCAGCAGCCTCCCGGACCGCTACGAGCAGTACTTC
CASSLPDRYEQYF
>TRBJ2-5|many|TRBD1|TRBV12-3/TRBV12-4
TGTGCCAGCAGTTTGGGGGACAGGGTTCAAGAGACCCAGTACTTC
CASSLGDRVQETQYF